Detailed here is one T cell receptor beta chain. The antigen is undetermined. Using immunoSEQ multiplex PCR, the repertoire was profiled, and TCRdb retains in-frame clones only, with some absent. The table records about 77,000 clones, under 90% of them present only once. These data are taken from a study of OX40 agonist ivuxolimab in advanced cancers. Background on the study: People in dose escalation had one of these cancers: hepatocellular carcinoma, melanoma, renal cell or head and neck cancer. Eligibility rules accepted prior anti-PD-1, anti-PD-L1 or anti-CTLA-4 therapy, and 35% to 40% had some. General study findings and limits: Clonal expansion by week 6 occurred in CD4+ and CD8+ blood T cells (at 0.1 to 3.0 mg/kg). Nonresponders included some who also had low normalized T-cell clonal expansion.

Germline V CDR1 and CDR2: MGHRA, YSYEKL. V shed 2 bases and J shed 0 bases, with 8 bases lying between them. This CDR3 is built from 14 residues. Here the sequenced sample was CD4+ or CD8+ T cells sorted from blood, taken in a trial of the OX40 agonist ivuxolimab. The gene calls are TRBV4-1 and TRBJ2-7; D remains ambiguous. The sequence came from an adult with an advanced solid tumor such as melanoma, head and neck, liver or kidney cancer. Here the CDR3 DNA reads TGCGCCAGCAGCCAAAAGTCGAGCTCCTACGAGCAGTACTTC. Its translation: CASSQKSSSYEQYF.